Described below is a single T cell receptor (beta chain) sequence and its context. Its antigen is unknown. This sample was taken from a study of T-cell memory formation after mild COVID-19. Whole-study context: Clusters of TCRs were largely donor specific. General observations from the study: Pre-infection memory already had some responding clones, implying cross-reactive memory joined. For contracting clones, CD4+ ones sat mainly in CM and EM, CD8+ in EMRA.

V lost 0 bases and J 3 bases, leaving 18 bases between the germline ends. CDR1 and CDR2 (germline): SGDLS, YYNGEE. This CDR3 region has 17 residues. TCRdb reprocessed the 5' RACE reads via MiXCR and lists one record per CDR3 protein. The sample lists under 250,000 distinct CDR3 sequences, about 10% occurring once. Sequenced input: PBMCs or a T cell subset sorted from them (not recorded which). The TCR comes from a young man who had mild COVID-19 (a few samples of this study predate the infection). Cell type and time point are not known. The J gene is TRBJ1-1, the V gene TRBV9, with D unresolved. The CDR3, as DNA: TGTGCCAGCAGCGTAGTTCCCGGGAGGACTAGGGACACTGAAGCTTTCTTT. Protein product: CASSVVPGRTRDTEAFF.